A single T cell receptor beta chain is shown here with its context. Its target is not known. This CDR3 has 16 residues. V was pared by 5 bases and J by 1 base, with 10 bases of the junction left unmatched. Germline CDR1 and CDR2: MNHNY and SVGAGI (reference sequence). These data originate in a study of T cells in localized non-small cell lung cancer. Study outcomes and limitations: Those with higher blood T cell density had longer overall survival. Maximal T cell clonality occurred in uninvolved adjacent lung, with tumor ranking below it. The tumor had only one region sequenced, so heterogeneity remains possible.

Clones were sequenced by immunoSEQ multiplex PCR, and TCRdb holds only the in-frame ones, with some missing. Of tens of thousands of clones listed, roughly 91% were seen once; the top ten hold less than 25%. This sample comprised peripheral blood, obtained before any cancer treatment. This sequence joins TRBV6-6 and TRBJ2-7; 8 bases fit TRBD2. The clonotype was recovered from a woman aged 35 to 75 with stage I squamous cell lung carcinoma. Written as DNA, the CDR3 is TGTGCCAGCAGTAGCCTTGTGGGCGGGGGGTCCTACGAGCAGTACTTC. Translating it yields CASSSLVGGGSYEQYF.